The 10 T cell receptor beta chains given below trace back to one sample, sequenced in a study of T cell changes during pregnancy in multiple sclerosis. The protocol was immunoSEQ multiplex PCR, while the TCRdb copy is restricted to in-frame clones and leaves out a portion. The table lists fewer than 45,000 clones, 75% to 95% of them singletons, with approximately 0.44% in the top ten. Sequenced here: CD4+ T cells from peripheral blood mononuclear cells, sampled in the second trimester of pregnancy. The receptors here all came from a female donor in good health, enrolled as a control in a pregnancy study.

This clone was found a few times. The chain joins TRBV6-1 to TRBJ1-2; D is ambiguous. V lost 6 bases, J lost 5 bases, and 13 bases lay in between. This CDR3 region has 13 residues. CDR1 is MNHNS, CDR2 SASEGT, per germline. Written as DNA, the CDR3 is TGTGCCAGCAGCCCTGACGTACTATATGGCTACACCTTC. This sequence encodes CASSPDVLYGYTF.

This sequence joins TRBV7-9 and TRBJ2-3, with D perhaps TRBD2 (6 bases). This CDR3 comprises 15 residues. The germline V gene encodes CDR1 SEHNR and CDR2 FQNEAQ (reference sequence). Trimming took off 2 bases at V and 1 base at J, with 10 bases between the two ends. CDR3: CASSLIASGTDTQYF. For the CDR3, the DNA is TGTGCCAGCAGCTTAATAGCTAGCGGCACAGATACGCAGTATTTT. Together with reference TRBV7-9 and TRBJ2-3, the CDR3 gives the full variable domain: DTGVSQNPRHKITKRGQNVTFRCDPISEHNRLYWYRQTLGQGPEFLTYFQNEAQLEKSRLLSDRFSAERPKGSFSTLEIQRTEQGDSAMYLCASSLIASGTDTQYFGPGTRLTVL.

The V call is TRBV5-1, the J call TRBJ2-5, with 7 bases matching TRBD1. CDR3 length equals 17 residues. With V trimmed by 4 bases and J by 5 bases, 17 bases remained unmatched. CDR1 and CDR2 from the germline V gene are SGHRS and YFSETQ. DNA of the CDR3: TGCGCCAGCAGCCAAGGCGACAGGGTAATGGTCCAGGAGACCCAGTACTTC. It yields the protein CASSQGDRVMVQETQYF.

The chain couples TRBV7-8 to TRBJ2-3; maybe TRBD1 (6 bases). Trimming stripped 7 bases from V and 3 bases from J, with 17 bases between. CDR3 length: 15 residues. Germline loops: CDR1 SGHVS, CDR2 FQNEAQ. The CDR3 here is CASTRTGLGTDTQYF. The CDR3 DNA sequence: TGTGCCAGCACCCGCACAGGGTTGGGGACAGATACGCAGTATTTT.

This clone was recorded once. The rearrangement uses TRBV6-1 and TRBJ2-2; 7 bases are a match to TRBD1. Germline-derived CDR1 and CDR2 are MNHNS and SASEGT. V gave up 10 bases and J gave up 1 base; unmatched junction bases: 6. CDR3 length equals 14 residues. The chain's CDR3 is CATSGQLNTGELFF. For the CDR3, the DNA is TGTGCCACCTCGGGACAGCTGAACACCGGGGAGCTGTTTTTT.

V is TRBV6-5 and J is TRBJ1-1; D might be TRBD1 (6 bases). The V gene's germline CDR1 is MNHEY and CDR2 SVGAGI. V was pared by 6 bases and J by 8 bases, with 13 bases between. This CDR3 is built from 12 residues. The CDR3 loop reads CASSPTGMEAFF. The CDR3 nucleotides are TGTGCCAGCAGCCCCACAGGGATGGAAGCTTTCTTT.

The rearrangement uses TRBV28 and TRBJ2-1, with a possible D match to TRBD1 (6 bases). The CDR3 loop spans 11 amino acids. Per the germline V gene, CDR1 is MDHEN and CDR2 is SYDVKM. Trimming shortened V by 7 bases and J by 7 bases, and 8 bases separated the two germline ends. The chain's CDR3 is CASTGVNEQFF. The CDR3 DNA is TGTGCCAGCACAGGGGTTAATGAGCAGTTCTTC. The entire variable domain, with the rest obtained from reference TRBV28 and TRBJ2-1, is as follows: DVKVTQSSRYLVKRTGEKVFLECVQDMDHENMFWYRQDPGLGLRLIYFSYDVKMKEKGDIPEGYSVSREKKERFSLILESASTNQTSMYLCASTGVNEQFFGPGTRLTVL.

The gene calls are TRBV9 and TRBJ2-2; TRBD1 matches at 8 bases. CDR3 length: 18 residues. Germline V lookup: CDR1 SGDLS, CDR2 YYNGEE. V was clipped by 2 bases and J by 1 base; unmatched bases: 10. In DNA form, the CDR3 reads TGTGCCAGCAGCGTTATACAGGGGGAGGTAGAGAACACCGGGGAGCTGTTTTTT. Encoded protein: CASSVIQGEVENTGELFF.

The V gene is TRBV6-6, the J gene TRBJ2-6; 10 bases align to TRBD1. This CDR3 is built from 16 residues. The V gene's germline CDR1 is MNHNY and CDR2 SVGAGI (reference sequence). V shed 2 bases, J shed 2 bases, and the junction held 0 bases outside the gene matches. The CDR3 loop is CASSYGTGAGANVLTF. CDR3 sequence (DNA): TGTGCCAGCAGTTACGGGACAGGGGCTGGGGCCAACGTCCTGACTTTC.

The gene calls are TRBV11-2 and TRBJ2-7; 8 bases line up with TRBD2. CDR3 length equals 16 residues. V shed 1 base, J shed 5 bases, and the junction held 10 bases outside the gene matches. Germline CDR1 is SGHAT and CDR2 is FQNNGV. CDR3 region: CASSLGAGGGLDEQYF. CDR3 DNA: TGTGCCAGCAGCTTAGGAGCTGGCGGGGGGCTGGACGAGCAGTACTTC.